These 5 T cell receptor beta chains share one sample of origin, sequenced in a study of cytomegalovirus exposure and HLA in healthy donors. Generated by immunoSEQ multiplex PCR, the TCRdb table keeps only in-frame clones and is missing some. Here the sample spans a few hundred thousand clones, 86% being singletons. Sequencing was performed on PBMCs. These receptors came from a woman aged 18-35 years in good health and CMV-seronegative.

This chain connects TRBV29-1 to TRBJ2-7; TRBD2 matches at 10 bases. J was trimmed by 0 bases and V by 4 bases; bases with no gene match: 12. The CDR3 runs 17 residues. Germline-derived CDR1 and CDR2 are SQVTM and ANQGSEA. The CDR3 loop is CSVVGGLAEPYSYEQYF. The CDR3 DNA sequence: TGCAGCGTTGTTGGAGGACTAGCGGAACCCTACTCCTACGAGCAGTACTTC.

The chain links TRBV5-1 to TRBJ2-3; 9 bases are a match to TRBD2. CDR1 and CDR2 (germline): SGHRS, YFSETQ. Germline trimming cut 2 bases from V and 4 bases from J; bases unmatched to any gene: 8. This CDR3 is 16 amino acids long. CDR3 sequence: CASSLSRTSDSDTQYF. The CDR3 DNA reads TGCGCCAGCAGCTTATCAAGGACTAGCGACTCAGATACGCAGTATTTT.

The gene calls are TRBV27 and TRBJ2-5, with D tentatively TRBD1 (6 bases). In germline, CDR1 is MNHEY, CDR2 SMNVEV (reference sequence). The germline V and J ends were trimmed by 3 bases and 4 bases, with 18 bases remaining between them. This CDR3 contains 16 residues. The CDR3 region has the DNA TGTGCCAGCAGTTTTTCCATTCAGGGGATAGCAGAGACCCAGTACTTC. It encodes CASSFSIQGIAETQYF.

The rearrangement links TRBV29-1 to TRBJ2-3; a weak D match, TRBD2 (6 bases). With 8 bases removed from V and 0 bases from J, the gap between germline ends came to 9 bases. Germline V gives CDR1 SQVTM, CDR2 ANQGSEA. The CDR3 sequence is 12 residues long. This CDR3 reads CSHGRSTDTQYF. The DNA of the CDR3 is TGCAGCCACGGGAGAAGCACAGATACGCAGTATTTT.

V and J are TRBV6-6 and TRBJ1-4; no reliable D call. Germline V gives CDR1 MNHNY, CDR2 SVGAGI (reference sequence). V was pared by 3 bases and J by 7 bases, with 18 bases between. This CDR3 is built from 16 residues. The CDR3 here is CASSYGGEGRGEKLFF. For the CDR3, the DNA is TGTGCCAGCAGTTATGGCGGTGAAGGGCGGGGTGAAAAACTGTTTTTT.